One sample yielded the 30 T cell receptor beta chains listed below, sequenced in a study of beta chain features in type 1 diabetes. Every isolated RNA sample was fully reverse transcribed, so sequencing captured expressed TCRB transcripts. Some clones are missing from TCRdb's copy, which holds only in-frame ones; the method was immunoSEQ multiplex PCR. The data hold fewer than 550,000 clones, with approximately 10% observed a single time. Sequencing was performed on naive CD4+ T cells from blood. These receptors were collected from a woman aged 18-30 years in good health.

The chain is built from TRBV29-1 and TRBJ2-3; D is possibly TRBD2 (5 bases). The CDR3 runs 11 residues. Trimming removed 6 bases from V and 3 bases from J, with 7 bases in between. The V gene's germline CDR1 is SQVTM and CDR2 ANQGSEA. DNA of the CDR3: TGCAGCGTCAGGACTACAGATACGCAGTATTTT. It is translated as CSVRTTDTQYF.

This chain uses TRBV6-5 with TRBJ2-3; a possible D gene is TRBD2 (7 bases). CDR3 length: 14 residues. V was cut by 4 bases and J by 1 base, with 9 bases left in between. Germline V gene data show CDR1 as MNHEY and CDR2 as SVGAGI. Here the CDR3 DNA reads TGTGCCAGCAGTTGGGGGGGCGGCACAGATACGCAGTATTTT. Translated: CASSWGGGTDTQYF.

This clone was recorded a few times. This chain links TRBV7-9 with TRBJ2-2; D is tentatively TRBD1 or TRBD2 (6 bases each). The CDR3 is 13 amino acids. Germline CDR1 reads SEHNR; CDR2 reads FQNEAQ (reference sequence). CDR3: CWGNTGRPGELFF. Here the CDR3 DNA reads TGTTGGGGTAACACAGGGAGGCCCGGGGAGCTGTTTTTT.

This clone was detected only a few times. The gene calls are TRBV18 and TRBJ2-1, with a tentative D call TRBD2 (5 bases). The V gene lost 3 bases and the J gene lost 7 bases, with 10 bases spanning the gap. Germline CDR1 KGHSH, CDR2 LQKENI. The CDR3 totals 13 residues. The CDR3: CASSPSTGNEQFF. The DNA of the CDR3 is TGTGCCAGCTCACCTTCGACGGGAAATGAGCAGTTCTTC.

This chain uses TRBV10-3 with TRBJ2-2; 9 bases match TRBD1. The germline gives CDR1 ENHRY, CDR2 SYGVKD. The CDR3 sequence is 13 residues long. The V gene end was trimmed by 8 bases and the J gene end by 5 bases; junction bases not matched to a gene: 3. CDR3 region: CAISGQGTGELFF. For the CDR3, the DNA is TGTGCCATCTCGGGACAGGGTACCGGGGAGCTGTTTTTT.

The chain carries TRBV6-5 and TRBJ1-6; D is unclear. The CDR3 covers 12 residues. Germline V CDR1 and CDR2: MNHEY, SVGAGI. V lost 2 bases to trimming and J lost 10 bases, with 6 bases between them. In DNA, the CDR3 is TGTGCCAGCAGTTACACAACCTCACCCCTCCACTTT. It yields the protein CASSYTTSPLHF.

V gene TRBV6-6 combines with J gene TRBJ2-3, with D possibly TRBD1 on 5 matching bases. The V end was cut by 6 bases, the J end by 3 bases, with 16 bases between. The CDR3 covers 15 residues. From germline, CDR1 is MNHNY and CDR2 SVGAGI (reference sequence). CDR3 amino acids: CASSGPIQATDTQYF. CDR3 DNA sequence: TGTGCCAGCAGCGGACCTATACAGGCAACAGATACGCAGTATTTT.

V and J are TRBV11-2 and TRBJ2-5; D could derive from TRBD1 or TRBD2 (5 bases each). V shed 1 base and J shed 4 bases, with 7 bases lying between them. CDR1 is SGHAT and CDR2 is FQNNGV in the germline V gene. CDR3 length: 13 residues. The CDR3 region has the DNA TGTGCCAGCAGCTTAGCCGGGGCAGAGACCCAGTACTTC. Residues: CASSLAGAETQYF.

As to this clone: Other nucleotide sequences in the sample specify the same CDR3. J is TRBJ2-1 and V is TRBV9; TRBD2 agrees at 7 bases. The CDR3 length is 15 residues. Germline assignment: CDR1 SGDLS and CDR2 YYNGEE. The V and J ends lost 0 bases and 4 bases, in that order; junction bases with no gene match: 4. CDR3 protein: CASSVVAGGYNEQFF. The CDR3 bases are TGTGCCAGCAGCGTAGTAGCGGGTGGGTACAATGAGCAGTTCTTC.

Only a few counts were recorded for this clone. The CDR3 protein is CASSVAGLAGYFQETQYF. CDR3 nucleotides: TGTGCCAGCAGCGTAGCCGGACTAGCGGGATACTTCCAAGAGACCCAGTACTTC. The gene calls are TRBV9 and TRBJ2-5, with 12 positions matching TRBD2. This CDR3 has 18 amino acids. The V segment lost 0 bases and the J segment 1 base; nucleotides outside the gene matches: 7. Looked up from germline, CDR1 is SGDLS and CDR2 is YYNGEE.

The chain recombines TRBV4-3 with TRBJ2-7; weak D call: TRBD1 (5 bases). Germline V CDR1 and CDR2: LGHNA, YSLEER. The CDR3 spans 15 residues. V lost 1 base and J 6 bases, leaving 16 bases between the germline ends. The CDR3 DNA reads TGCGCCAGCAGCCAAGGCCCAAACCAGGGTACCGAGCAGTACTTC. Residues: CASSQGPNQGTEQYF.

This clone was seen a few times. The rearrangement joins TRBV30 to TRBJ1-2; D uncertain. Germline lookup yields CDR1 GTSNPN and CDR2 SVGIG (reference sequence). There are 14 residues in the CDR3. The germline V and J ends were trimmed by 2 bases and 4 bases, with 14 bases remaining between them. CDR3 coding DNA: TGTGCCTGGAGTCAACACTCGGCTGGCTATGGCTACACCTTC. This codes for CAWSQHSAGYGYTF.

This clone has just a few counts. V gene TRBV2 combines with J gene TRBJ2-5, with 8 positions matching TRBD1. With 6 bases clipped from V and 2 bases from J, the junction kept 5 bases outside the gene matches. Germline V gene sequence: CDR1 SNHLY, CDR2 FYNNEI. This CDR3 has 14 residues. This CDR3 is CASRWGTGQETQYF. The CDR3 DNA is TGTGCCAGCAGATGGGGGACAGGACAAGAGACCCAGTACTTC. The whole variable domain, remainder taken from reference TRBV2 and TRBJ2-5, is EPEVTQTPSHQVTQMGQEVILRCVPISNHLYFYWYRQILGQKVEFLVSFYNNEISEKSEIFDDQFSVERPDGSNFTLKIRSTKLEDSAMYFCASRWGTGQETQYFGPGTRLLVL.

This clone was seen a handful of times. A much larger clone sits a single nucleotide away, making a read error possible. The chain is built from TRBV7-8 and TRBJ2-5; no definite D call. The germline V and J ends were trimmed by 0 bases and 4 bases, with 0 bases remaining between them. The CDR3 totals 11 residues. Germline CDR1 reads SGHVS; CDR2 reads FQNEAQ. This chain's CDR3 is CASSLAETQYF. The CDR3 nucleotides read TGTGCCAGCAGCTTAGCAGAGACCCAGTACTTC.

This clone showed up just a few times. V usage is TRBV13 and J usage is TRBJ2-3; D uncertain. The germline gives CDR1 PRHDT, CDR2 FYEKMQ (reference sequence). The CDR3 is made up of 13 amino acids. V lost 5 bases and J 6 bases, leaving 12 bases between the germline ends. The CDR3, as DNA: TGTGCCAGCAGCCTCCGGCTGGGGGATACGCAGTATTTT. It translates to CASSLRLGDTQYF.

There are a few counts of this clone. Mismatch with germline at one junction end may stem from a read error. The chain employs TRBV6-5 and TRBJ1-2; D possibly corresponds to TRBD1 (6 bases). The length of the CDR3 is 12 residues. Per the germline V gene, CDR1 is MNHEY and CDR2 is SVGAGI. This CDR3 reads CASRGSVRGYTF. CDR3 coding DNA: TGTGCTAGCAGGGGATCAGTACGTGGCTACACCTTC.

The V gene is TRBV5-6, the J gene TRBJ1-2; no definite D call. CDR1 SGHDT and CDR2 YYEEEE come from the germline V gene. CDR3 length equals 12 residues. V gave up 2 bases and J gave up 0 bases, with 2 bases separating them. In nucleotides, the CDR3 is TGTGCCAGCAGCTTTACTAACTATGGCTACACCTTC. As protein: CASSFTNYGYTF.

This clone was seen more than once but under ten times. The chain combines TRBV6-5 with TRBJ2-7, with D possibly being TRBD1 (6 bases). From germline, CDR1 is MNHEY and CDR2 SVGAGI. CDR3 length equals 12 residues. The V end lost 4 bases, the J end lost 6 bases, and 10 bases lay between the germline ends. This chain's CDR3 is CASSSTGIEQYF. Here the CDR3 DNA reads TGTGCCAGCAGTTCCACAGGGATCGAGCAGTACTTC.

This clone was seen more than once but under ten times. The V gene is TRBV6-5, the J gene TRBJ2-7; TRBD1 matches at 7 bases. Germline-derived CDR1 and CDR2 are MNHEY and SVGAGI. The J segment lost 6 bases and the V segment lost 8 bases, leaving 13 bases of the junction unmatched. The CDR3 has 14 residues. The CDR3 sequence is CASSADRALSEQYF. CDR3 nucleotide sequence: TGTGCCAGCTCGGCCGACAGGGCTCTTAGCGAGCAGTACTTC.

The chain couples TRBV29-1 to TRBJ1-2; TRBD1 might be the D (5 bases). V shed 4 bases and J shed 7 bases, with 10 bases lying between them. CDR3 length: 11 amino acids. The germline V gene has CDR1 SQVTM and CDR2 ANQGSEA. CDR3 region: CSVGQGRGYTF. CDR3 in DNA: TGCAGCGTTGGTCAGGGACGTGGCTACACCTTC.

This clone was picked up a small number of times. The chain is built from TRBV7-3 and TRBJ2-1; no firm D call. The CDR3 has 15 amino acids. The V end was cut by 4 bases, the J end by 10 bases, with 20 bases between. Germline V gene sequence: CDR1 SGHTA, CDR2 FQGTGA. In nucleotides, the CDR3 is TGTGCCAGCAGCTCCCAGGTGGGCCGCCATGGGGAGCAGTTCTTC. This codes for CASSSQVGRHGEQFF.

This sequence joins TRBV2 and TRBJ2-7, with D unresolved. The CDR3 covers 13 residues. Between the trimmed V and J ends, which lost 3 bases and 6 bases, there was a span of 12 bases. Germline-derived CDR1 and CDR2 are SNHLY and FYNNEI. As DNA, the CDR3 is TGTGCCAGCAGTGATGACACCGACGGCGAGCAGTACGTC. Protein product: CASSDDTDGEQYV.

The V gene is TRBV19, the J gene TRBJ1-5; 7 bases are a match to TRBD1. This CDR3 is built from 13 residues. V shed 7 bases, J shed 4 bases, and the junction held 4 bases outside the gene matches. Per the germline V gene, CDR1 is LNHDA and CDR2 is SQIVND (reference sequence). The CDR3 here is CASTGQLNQPQHF. DNA of the CDR3: TGTGCCAGTACGGGACAGCTAAATCAGCCCCAGCATTTT.

This clone was seen a few times. The chain recombines TRBV11-3 with TRBJ2-5; 9 bases agree with TRBD1. V shed 5 bases, J shed 5 bases, and the junction held 6 bases outside the gene matches. CDR3 length: 14 amino acids. CDR1 and CDR2 (germline): SGHNT, YENEEA. CDR3 region: CASSATGGRETQYF. CDR3 in DNA: TGTGCCAGCAGCGCTACAGGGGGCCGTGAGACCCAGTACTTC.

About this clone itself: The same CDR3 arises from other DNA sequences in this sample as well. The V gene is TRBV20-1, the J gene TRBJ2-7; D unclear. This CDR3 has 10 amino acids. Germline-derived CDR1 and CDR2 are DFQATT and SNEGSKA (reference sequence). V shed 6 bases and J shed 6 bases, with 9 bases lying between them. CDR3 in amino acids: CSALLGEQYF. The CDR3 DNA sequence: TGCAGTGCCCTCCTTGGCGAGCAGTACTTC.

The chain recombines TRBV18 with TRBJ1-1; D possibly corresponds to TRBD1 (5 bases). The germline CDR1 and CDR2 sequences are KGHSH and LQKENI. The CDR3 length is 15 residues. V was pared by 2 bases and J by 0 bases, with 10 bases between. DNA of the CDR3: TGTGCCAGCTCACCAGAGGGACGGATGAACACTGAAGCTTTCTTT. Translation: CASSPEGRMNTEAFF.

This clone was detected a few times. This chain links TRBV25-1 with TRBJ1-5; the D gene is possibly TRBD1 (6 bases). CDR1 MGHDK and CDR2 SYGVNS come from the germline V gene. The V gene lost 4 bases and the J gene lost 9 bases, with 10 bases spanning the gap. The CDR3 runs to 12 residues. The CDR3 region is CASSAAGAPQHF. The DNA for the CDR3 is TGTGCCAGCAGTGCAGCGGGGGCGCCCCAGCATTTT.

This sequence joins TRBV25-1 and TRBJ1-3; D perhaps matches TRBD1 (5 bases). The CDR3 consists of 15 residues. The germline V gene has CDR1 MGHDK and CDR2 SYGVNS. V was trimmed by 4 bases and J by 1 base, leaving 11 bases between them. The CDR3 DNA reads TGTGCCAGCAGTGTTACAGGAGCTTCTGGAAACACCATATATTTT. This gives the protein CASSVTGASGNTIYF.

The rearrangement joins TRBV7-9 to TRBJ2-1; D assignment may be TRBD1 or TRBD2 (6 bases each). Germline assignment: CDR1 SEHNR and CDR2 FQNEAQ (reference sequence). There are 13 residues in the CDR3. The V end lost 3 bases, the J end lost 15 bases, and 18 bases lay between the germline ends. The DNA for the CDR3 is TGTGCCAGCAGCTTTTCGCAGGGGAGGCTCGGGTTCTTC. This encodes CASSFSQGRLGFF.

Many counts were recorded for this clone. The CDR3 nucleotides read TGCAGCGTTGCGGGGATAGCCAAAAACATTCAGTACTTC. Translated, it gives CSVAGIAKNIQYF. The genes are TRBV29-1 and TRBJ2-4, with D possibly being TRBD2 (5 bases). CDR1 is SQVTM and CDR2 is ANQGSEA in the germline V gene. The CDR3 covers 13 residues. The ends were cut back, 4 bases at V and 0 bases at J, with 7 bases in the middle. The full variable domain, completed using reference TRBV29-1 and TRBJ2-4, is SAVISQKPSRDICQRGTSLTIQCQVDSQVTMMFWYRQQPGQSLTLIATANQGSEATYESGFVIDKFPISRPNLTFSTLTVSNMSPEDSSIYLCSVAGIAKNIQYFGAGTRLSVL.